This TCR beta chain was sequenced during a study of Ad26.COV2.S vaccination and SARS-CoV-2 variants. The CDR3 covers 14 residues. Germline V CDR1 and CDR2: MNHEY, SMNVEV (reference sequence). The V end lost 5 bases, the J end lost 5 bases, and 13 bases lay between the germline ends. TCRdb's table, derived via immunoSEQ multiplex PCR, lists solely in-frame clones and lacks some. In the table there are about 390,000 clones, around 92% of which are singletons. As to treatment: around 19 received Ad26.COV2.S at low or high dose, single or two shots; roughly five received placebo; per-sample allocation not given. Vaccine and placebo recipients were sampled on day 63 after the first injection.

This TCR was recovered from a person between 18 and 59 years old who received the Ad26.COV2.S COVID-19 vaccine or a placebo. Sequencing was performed on peripheral blood, taken in a trial of Ad26.COV2.S vaccine versus placebo. The gene calls are TRBV27 and TRBJ2-1; TRBD2 might be the D (6 bases). Here the CDR3 reads CASSPRDSHNEQFF. For the CDR3, the DNA is TGTGCCAGCAGTCCCCGGGACTCACACAATGAGCAGTTCTTC.